This T cell receptor (beta chain) was recovered during a study of blood T cell repertoires in COVID-19. Across the whole study: The samples span acute and convalescent COVID-19 from the United States, Italy and Spain. The analysed material was cDNA or gDNA that came from T cells, B-cell-depleted T cells, or PBMCs.

Trimming removed 3 bases from V and 0 bases from J; junction bases left unmatched: 6. The germline V gene has CDR1 LNHDA and CDR2 SQIVND (reference sequence). The CDR3 is made up of 16 amino acids. In the authors' methods: Cell counts per sample came from amplifying reference gene primers. TCRdb keeps only in-frame clones here, not all; method: immunoSEQ multiplex PCR. V and J calls and clone size are given by that table; D and trimming were obtained from the DNA. The data contain fewer than 150,000 clones, 75% to 90% of them seen just once; the ten biggest clones take up 4.3%. V gene TRBV19 combines with J gene TRBJ2-3; TRBD1 aligns across 7 bases. The sequence derives from a human donor in a cohort sampled during active COVID-19. The sample comprised peripheral blood. CDR3 sequence reads: CASSISQGESTDTQYF. In DNA, the CDR3 is TGTGCCAGTAGTATCTCTCAGGGGGAGAGCACAGATACGCAGTATTTT. The full variable domain, its missing parts supplied by reference TRBV19 and TRBJ2-3, is DGGITQSPKYLFRKEGQNVTLSCEQNLNHDAMYWYRQDPGQGLRLIYYSQIVNDFQKGDIAEGYSVSREKKESFPLTVTSAQKNPTAFYLCASSISQGESTDTQYFGPGTRLTVL.